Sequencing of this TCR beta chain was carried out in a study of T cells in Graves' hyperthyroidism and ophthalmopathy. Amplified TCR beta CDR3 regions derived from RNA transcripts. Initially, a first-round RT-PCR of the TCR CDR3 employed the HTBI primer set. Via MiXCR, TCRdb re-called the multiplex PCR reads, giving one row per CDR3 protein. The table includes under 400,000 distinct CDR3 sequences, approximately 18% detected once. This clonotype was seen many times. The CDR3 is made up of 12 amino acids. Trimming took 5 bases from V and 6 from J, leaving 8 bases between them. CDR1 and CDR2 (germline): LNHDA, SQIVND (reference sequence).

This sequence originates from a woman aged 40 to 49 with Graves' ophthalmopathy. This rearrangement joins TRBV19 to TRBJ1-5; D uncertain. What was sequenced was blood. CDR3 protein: CASSFSGQPQHF. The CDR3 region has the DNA TGTGCCAGTAGTTTTTCTGGTCAGCCCCAGCATTTT.